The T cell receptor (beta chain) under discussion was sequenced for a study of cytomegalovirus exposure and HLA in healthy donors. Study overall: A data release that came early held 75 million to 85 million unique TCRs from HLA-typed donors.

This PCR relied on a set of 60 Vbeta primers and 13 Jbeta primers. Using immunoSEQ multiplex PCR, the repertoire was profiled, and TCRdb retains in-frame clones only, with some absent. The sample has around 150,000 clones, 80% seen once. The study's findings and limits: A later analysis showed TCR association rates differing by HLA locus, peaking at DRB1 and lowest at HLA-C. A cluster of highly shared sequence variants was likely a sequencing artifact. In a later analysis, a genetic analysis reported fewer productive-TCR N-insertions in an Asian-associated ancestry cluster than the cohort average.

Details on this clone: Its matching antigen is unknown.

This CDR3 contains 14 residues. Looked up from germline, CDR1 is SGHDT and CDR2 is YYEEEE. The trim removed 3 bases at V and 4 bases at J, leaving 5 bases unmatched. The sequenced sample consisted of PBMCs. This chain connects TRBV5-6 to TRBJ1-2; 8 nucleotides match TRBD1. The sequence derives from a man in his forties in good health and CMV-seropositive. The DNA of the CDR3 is TGTGCCAGCAGCTGGGGGACAGGAGTCTATGGCTACACCTTC. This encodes CASSWGTGVYGYTF.